This T cell receptor beta chain was sequenced for a study of T cells in tuberculosis. With V trimmed by 4 bases and J by 6 bases, 0 bases remained unmatched. CDR3 length equals 15 residues. CDR1 is SGHRS, CDR2 YFSETQ, per germline. Sample time point: new active TB diagnosis, blood taken before or within 7 days of starting treatment. The repertoire was sequenced with immunoSEQ multiplex PCR; TCRdb's copy has only in-frame clones and lacks some. Altogether 30,000 to 35,000 clones are present, about 90% being singletons, with the ten largest covering almost 5.5%. This TCR derives from an adult with tuberculosis. The specimen was PBMCs, collected at tuberculosis diagnosis. The V gene is TRBV5-1, the J gene TRBJ2-2; 16 bases fit TRBD2. Here the CDR3 DNA reads TGCGCCAGCAGCGGGACTAGCGGGAGGGCCGGGGAGCTGTTTTTT. This gives the protein CASSGTSGRAGELFF.